The entry below describes one T cell receptor (beta chain). Antigen specificity is unknown. TCRdb's table, derived via immunoSEQ multiplex PCR, lists solely in-frame clones and lacks some. The sample lists around 60,000 clones, 65% to 75% occurring once. CDR1 is SGHNT, CDR2 YYREEE, per germline (reference sequence). V was shortened by 1 base and J by 7 bases, with 18 bases between the two germline ends. This CDR3 has 16 residues. The sample belongs to a study of cytotoxic CD8 clonotypes in ibrutinib-treated CLL. Whole-study context: Within the patient group, ten to twelve were relapsed/refractory and approximately 16 treatment-naive, and some 18 were IGHV unmutated. Response samples followed a median 12 months of treatment, range 6 to 36. General study results and limits: Clonality, elevated at ibrutinib response, dropped back toward baseline at progression.

Sequenced here: PBMCs, sampled after 12 months of ibrutinib treatment. This chain connects TRBV5-4 to TRBJ2-1, with D possibly TRBD2 on 5 matching bases. The receptor comes from a human donor with chronic lymphocytic leukemia. The CDR3 bases are TGTGCCAGCAGCTTGCGATCGAGGGCCATGGGAAATGAGCAGTTCTTC. Amino acids: CASSLRSRAMGNEQFF.